The next 9 T cell receptor beta chains were all read from a single sample in a study of beta chain features in type 1 diabetes. Whole-study results and caveats: In every one of the four CD4+ subsets, TCRB CDR3s were moderately but significantly shorter in Type 1 diabetes patients.

Their antigens remain unidentified. TCRB transcripts that were expressed got sequenced, as all of the isolated RNA had been reverse transcribed. Assay: immunoSEQ multiplex PCR; the TCRdb copy retains only in-frame clones and omits some. The data hold around 710,000 clones, with over 10% observed a single time. The sequenced material came from naive CD4+ T cells from blood. The receptors were gathered from a man under 40 with type 1 diabetes.

This clone showed up just a few times. The rearrangement links TRBV4-2 to TRBJ2-5, with 12 bases that match TRBD1. Germline trimming cut 2 bases from V and 5 bases from J; bases unmatched to any gene: 6. The CDR3 contains 16 residues. Germline lookup yields CDR1 LGHNA and CDR2 YNFKEQ. In DNA, the CDR3 is TGTGCCAGCAGCCAAACGGGACAGGGGGCACGGGAGACCCAGTACTTC. Its protein product is CASSQTGQGARETQYF.

The chain joins TRBV18 to TRBJ1-5; the D gene is possibly TRBD1 (6 bases). The CDR3 spans 14 residues. Trimming removed 3 bases at V and 5 bases at J, with 11 bases between. CDR1 KGHSH and CDR2 LQKENI come from the germline V gene. The CDR3 nucleotides read TGTGCCAGCTCACCGGACAGTTTGTATCAGCCCCAGCATTTT. Translation: CASSPDSLYQPQHF. Complete variable domain (other parts from reference TRBV18 and TRBJ1-5): NAGVMQNPRHLVRRRGQEARLRCSPMKGHSHVYWYRQLPEEGLKFMVYLQKENIIDESGMPKERFSAEFPKEGPSILRIQQVVRGDSAAYFCASSPDSLYQPQHFGDGTRLSIL.

This clone was seen a few times. The rearrangement links TRBV7-8 to TRBJ1-6; 7 bases align to TRBD1. The length of the CDR3 is 15 residues. Germline CDR1 is SGHVS and CDR2 is FQNEAQ. V lost 5 bases to trimming and J lost 5 bases; unmatched junction nucleotides: 6. Here the CDR3 reads CASSVQGIHNSPLHF. CDR3 sequence (DNA): TGTGCCAGCAGCGTACAGGGGATCCATAATTCACCCCTCCACTTT.

This clone was counted only a few times. V usage is TRBV6-6 and J usage is TRBJ2-5; 7 bases are a match to TRBD1. Trimming took 6 bases from V and 2 from J; bases not matched to a gene: 6. The CDR3 sequence is 14 residues long. Germline values: CDR1 MNHNY, CDR2 SVGAGI (reference sequence). CDR3 coding DNA: TGTGCCAGCAGCCGAGACAGGGAACAAGAGACCCAGTACTTC. This codes for CASSRDREQETQYF.

This sequence joins TRBV5-4 and TRBJ2-3; D not resolved. This CDR3 comprises 14 residues. Germline V gene lookup returns CDR1 SGHNT and CDR2 YYREEE (reference sequence). V gave up 7 bases and J gave up 1 base, with 13 bases separating them. The CDR3 sequence is CASRLRLGTDTQYF. The DNA for the CDR3 is TGTGCCAGCCGGCTCAGGTTAGGCACAGATACGCAGTATTTT.

The gene calls are TRBV5-1 and TRBJ2-7; D gene ambiguous. Germline-derived CDR1 and CDR2 are SGHRS and YFSETQ. V was shortened by 7 bases and J by 6 bases, with 11 bases between the two germline ends. CDR3 length equals 11 residues. The CDR3 nucleotides read TGCGCCAGCGGCCAAGACACCGAGCAGTACTTC. Residues: CASGQDTEQYF.

A few counts support this clone. This sequence joins TRBV7-2 and TRBJ2-3; TRBD1 might be the D (6 bases). With 2 bases removed from V and 6 bases from J, the gap between germline ends came to 15 bases. The germline gives CDR1 SGHTA, CDR2 FQGNSA. The CDR3 totals 15 residues. The DNA for the CDR3 is TGTGCCAGCAGCTTAAGACAGGATTTGGCGGATACGCAGTATTTT. Encoded protein: CASSLRQDLADTQYF.

This clone was counted between two and nine times. The DNA for the CDR3 is TGTGCCAGTACCACGACAGGGGGCGTGAACACTGAAGCTTTCTTT. Translating gives CASTTTGGVNTEAFF. This chain uses TRBV19 with TRBJ1-1, with 10 bases matching TRBD1. Trimming at V came to 7 bases and at J to 0 bases, leaving 5 bases not matched to a gene. The length of the CDR3 is 15 residues. The germline V gene encodes CDR1 LNHDA and CDR2 SQIVND (reference sequence).

The chain carries TRBV5-1 and TRBJ2-1; 10 nucleotides align to TRBD2. In germline, CDR1 is SGHRS, CDR2 YFSETQ. The CDR3 length is 16 residues. V was pared by 2 bases and J by 1 base, with 3 bases of the junction left unmatched. The CDR3 protein is CASSFLAGESYNEQFF. Written as DNA, the CDR3 is TGCGCCAGCAGCTTTCTAGCGGGGGAGTCCTACAATGAGCAGTTCTTC.